The 8 T cell receptor beta chains in this list originate from one sample, sequenced in a study of T cell repertoires in cytomegalovirus infection. TCRdb ran MiXCR on the reads and lists one entry per CDR3 protein. The table lists under 350,000 distinct CDR3 sequences, around 10% of them singletons. The sequencing sample was made of PBMCs. These TCRs come from a human donor in good health (CMV status not recorded). Some clones in this sample may be carry-over from other donors' samples.

This clonotype was counted many times. The CDR3 loop reads CASSYGRDQPQHF. CDR3 in DNA: TGTGCCAGCAGTTACGGGAGGGACCAGCCCCAGCATTTT. The chain joins TRBV6-5 to TRBJ1-5, with D perhaps matching TRBD1 (5 bases). CDR3 length equals 13 residues. In germline, CDR1 is MNHEY, CDR2 SVGAGI. Trimming removed 2 bases from V and 7 bases from J, with 9 bases in between.

This clonotype has ten or more counts. The chain combines TRBV28 with TRBJ2-2; TRBD2 agrees at 9 bases. This CDR3 spans 14 amino acids. CDR1 MDHEN and CDR2 SYDVKM come from the germline V gene. J gave up 3 bases and V 8 bases, and 4 bases lay outside the gene matches. This CDR3 reads CASAVAGDTGELFF. CDR3 nucleotide sequence: TGTGCCAGCGCAGTAGCGGGGGACACCGGGGAGCTGTTTTTT.

Ten or more counts support this clonotype. This chain connects TRBV6-2 or TRBV6-3 to TRBJ2-1; D remains unclear. The germline CDR1 and CDR2 sequences are MNHEY and SVGEGT. The CDR3 is made up of 13 amino acids. Trimming left V 3 bases short and J 3 bases short, with 6 bases between. CDR3 bases: TGTGCCAGCAGTTATACCTACTACAATGAGCAGTTCTTC. Protein: CASSYTYYNEQFF.

For the CDR3, the DNA is TGTGCCACCAGTGAACGGGAGGCGTGGAATGAGCAGTTCTTC. This codes for CATSEREAWNEQFF. This rearrangement joins TRBV24-1 to TRBJ2-1, with 7 bases matching TRBD2. The germline CDR1 and CDR2 sequences are KGHDR and SFDVKD. The V gene end was trimmed by 4 bases and the J gene end by 7 bases; junction bases not matched to a gene: 6. The CDR3 contains 14 residues.

This clonotype was seen many times. The genes are TRBV10-3 and TRBJ2-3; TRBD1 matches 7 bases. The V segment lost 6 bases and the J segment 6 bases; nucleotides outside the gene matches: 12. This CDR3 has 15 amino acids. Germline-derived CDR1 and CDR2 are ENHRY and SYGVKD. CDR3 in amino acids: CAIRTTGSLPDTQYF. CDR3 sequence (DNA): TGTGCCATCAGGACGACAGGGTCCCTCCCGGATACGCAGTATTTT.

This clonotype was recorded at least ten times. This chain connects TRBV5-1 to TRBJ2-5; D not certain. V lost 1 base, J lost 2 bases, and 9 bases lay in between. Germline assignment: CDR1 SGHRS and CDR2 YFSETQ. The CDR3 is 14 amino acids. This chain's CDR3 is CASSLRRAQETQYF. The CDR3 DNA is TGCGCCAGCAGCTTGCGGCGAGCTCAAGAGACCCAGTACTTC.

The V call is TRBV20-1, the J call TRBJ2-5; TRBD1 or TRBD2 may be the D gene (5 bases each). CDR3 size: 13 residues. V was cut by 5 bases and J by 0 bases, with 10 bases left in between. CDR1 and CDR2 (germline): DFQATT, SNEGSKA (reference sequence). The CDR3 DNA is TGCAGTGCTGTCTGGGGGTACCAAGAGACCCAGTACTTC. Translated: CSAVWGYQETQYF.

This clonotype showed up many times. This CDR3 is CASSYLTSGGAGETQYF. DNA of the CDR3: TGTGCCAGCAGCTACCTGACTAGCGGGGGGGCCGGAGAGACCCAGTACTTC. The V and J genes are TRBV5-4 and TRBJ2-5; 14 positions agree with TRBD2. CDR1 and CDR2 from the germline V gene are SGHNT and YYREEE (reference sequence). The CDR3 totals 17 residues. V shed 3 bases, J shed 4 bases, and the junction held 8 bases outside the gene matches.